Presented here are 29 T cell receptor beta chains from one specimen sequenced in a study of blood T cell repertoires in COVID-19. TCRdb's table, derived via immunoSEQ multiplex PCR, lists solely in-frame clones and lacks some. Counted here are about 76,000 clones, roughly four fifths occurring once; the ten biggest clones make up roughly 41%. The sequencing input was peripheral blood. All receptors come from an older man with acute or convalescent COVID-19.

This chain uses TRBV27 with TRBJ1-2; 8 bases are shared with TRBD1. The CDR3 runs 14 residues. V shed 6 bases and J 7 bases; nucleotides not matched to a gene: 10. Germline V gives CDR1 MNHEY, CDR2 SMNVEV (reference sequence). DNA of the CDR3: TGTGCCAGCAGCGTCGACAGGGGAGGGGGTGGCTACACCTTC. Encoded protein: CASSVDRGGGGYTF.

The J gene is TRBJ2-5, the V gene TRBV5-1; weak D call: TRBD1 (5 bases). Germline V gives CDR1 SGHRS, CDR2 YFSETQ. The CDR3 length is 16 residues. Trimming took 0 bases from V and 4 from J, leaving 16 bases between them. The chain's CDR3 is CASSLEGIPSRETQYF. The DNA for the CDR3 is TGCGCCAGCAGCTTGGAGGGGATCCCCAGCCGAGAGACCCAGTACTTC.

This chain uses TRBV7-6 with TRBJ2-3; D is possibly TRBD2 (5 bases). CDR1 and CDR2 from the germline V gene are SGHVS and FNYEAQ. The CDR3 sequence is 15 residues long. V lost 0 bases and J lost 1, with 8 bases in between. CDR3 nucleotides: TGTGCCAGCAGCTTAGCGGGAGCAGGCACAGATACGCAGTATTTT. It is translated as CASSLAGAGTDTQYF.

The chain joins TRBV7-2 to TRBJ2-5, with a tentative D call TRBD1 (6 bases). The CDR3 sequence is 14 residues long. The V gene lost 2 bases and the J gene lost 3 bases, with 10 bases spanning the gap. Germline assignment: CDR1 SGHTA and CDR2 FQGNSA. Here the CDR3 DNA reads TGTGCCAGCAGCTTAACAGGGAGCAAAGAGACCCAGTACTTC. Encoded protein: CASSLTGSKETQYF. The whole variable domain, remainder taken from reference TRBV7-2 and TRBJ2-5, is GAGVSQSPSNKVTEKGKDVELRCDPISGHTALYWYRQSLGQGLEFLIYFQGNSAPDKSGLPSDRFSAERTGGSVSTLTIQRTQQEDSAVYLCASSLTGSKETQYFGPGTRLLVL.

J is TRBJ1-3 and V is TRBV9, with D perhaps matching TRBD1 (6 bases). The CDR3 length is 19 residues. Trimming stripped 1 base from V and 7 bases from J, with 27 bases between. Germline V gene lookup returns CDR1 SGDLS and CDR2 YYNGEE. The CDR3 is CASSVTPALQGVGGNTIYF. As DNA, the CDR3 is TGTGCCAGCAGCGTAACTCCTGCCCTACAGGGTGTGGGCGGGAACACCATATATTTT.

V is TRBV28 and J is TRBJ1-5; no clear D. The V gene's germline CDR1 is MDHEN and CDR2 SYDVKM. This CDR3 spans 15 amino acids. V was pared by 5 bases and J by 0 bases, with 11 bases between. The CDR3 DNA follows: TGTGCCAGCAGTCTGGGCGGGGTTAGCAATCAGCCCCAGCATTTT. Translated, it gives CASSLGGVSNQPQHF.

The genes are TRBV11-2 and TRBJ2-2; 9 positions match TRBD2. There are 14 residues in the CDR3. The V and J ends lost 5 bases and 4 bases, in that order; junction bases with no gene match: 2. CDR1 is SGHAT and CDR2 is FQNNGV in the germline V gene. DNA of the CDR3: TGTGCCAGCAGCCTAGCGGGGATCACCGGGGAGCTGTTTTTT. This encodes CASSLAGITGELFF.

The chain uses TRBV7-9 and TRBJ1-4; 8 bases match TRBD1. This CDR3 is built from 14 residues. Germline-derived CDR1 and CDR2 are SEHNR and FQNEAQ (reference sequence). V lost 5 bases, J lost 5 bases, and 4 bases stayed unmatched. The CDR3 nucleotides read TGTGCCAGCAGCCAGGGACAGGCGAATGAAAAACTGTTTTTT. Translated, it gives CASSQGQANEKLFF. The entire variable domain, with the rest obtained from reference TRBV7-9 and TRBJ1-4, is as follows: DTGVSQNPRHKITKRGQNVTFRCDPISEHNRLYWYRQTLGQGPEFLTYFQNEAQLEKSRLLSDRFSAERPKGSFSTLEIQRTEQGDSAMYLCASSQGQANEKLFFGSGTQLSVL.

The chain couples TRBV30 to TRBJ1-6; 8 positions agree with TRBD1. From germline, CDR1 is GTSNPN and CDR2 SVGIG (reference sequence). J was trimmed by 9 bases and V by 4 bases; bases with no gene match: 5. CDR3 length: 13 amino acids. Here the CDR3 reads CAWTVRGLSPLHF. For the CDR3, the DNA is TGTGCCTGGACTGTCAGGGGGCTTTCACCCCTCCACTTT.

The V and J genes are TRBV24-1 and TRBJ2-7, with D possibly being TRBD2 (5 bases). The CDR3 consists of 13 residues. Germline V gives CDR1 KGHDR, CDR2 SFDVKD. Trimming pared 6 bases from V and 5 bases from J, leaving 13 bases between. CDR3 DNA: TGTGCCACCAGTAACCAGTACGGGGACGAGCAGTACTTC. It translates to CATSNQYGDEQYF.

The chain has TRBV7-9 and TRBJ2-3; 8 bases are a match to TRBD2. Looked up from germline, CDR1 is SEHNR and CDR2 is FQNEAQ (reference sequence). This CDR3 has 15 amino acids. The V and J ends lost 5 bases and 1 base, in that order; junction bases with no gene match: 5. CDR3 nucleotide sequence: TGTGCCAGCAGCCTGCGGGGGGACCGCACAGATACGCAGTATTTT. This sequence encodes CASSLRGDRTDTQYF.

V is TRBV4-3 and J is TRBJ1-4, with TRBD1 matching over 7 bases. Germline CDR1 and CDR2: LGHNA and YSLEER. Trimming at V came to 2 bases and at J to 6 bases, leaving 3 bases not matched to a gene. The CDR3 covers 14 residues. The CDR3 DNA follows: TGCGCCAGCAGCCAATCAGGGGGTGATGAAAAACTGTTTTTT. Protein product: CASSQSGGDEKLFF.

The V and J genes are TRBV4-1 and TRBJ1-1, with 8 bases identical to TRBD1. Germline loops: CDR1 MGHRA, CDR2 YSYEKL. The CDR3 runs to 15 residues. Trimming cost V 3 bases and J 7 bases; bases outside gene matches: 10. The CDR3 loop reads CASSHDQGARGEAFF. The CDR3 nucleotides read TGCGCCAGCAGCCATGATCAGGGGGCGCGGGGTGAAGCTTTCTTT.

The chain uses TRBV19 and TRBJ2-7; 7 bases line up with TRBD1. Germline-derived CDR1 and CDR2 are LNHDA and SQIVND (reference sequence). With V trimmed by 5 bases and J by 7 bases, 14 bases remained unmatched. CDR3 length: 15 amino acids. CDR3 amino acids: CASSPQSPGTEEQYF. CDR3 nucleotide sequence: TGTGCCAGTAGTCCGCAGAGCCCGGGGACAGAAGAGCAGTACTTC. The whole variable domain, remainder taken from reference TRBV19 and TRBJ2-7, is DGGITQSPKYLFRKEGQNVTLSCEQNLNHDAMYWYRQDPGQGLRLIYYSQIVNDFQKGDIAEGYSVSREKKESFPLTVTSAQKNPTAFYLCASSPQSPGTEEQYFGPGTRLTVT.

The chain is built from TRBV11-2 and TRBJ2-1; 8 bases align to TRBD2. The CDR3 has 14 amino acids. The germline V gene has CDR1 SGHAT and CDR2 FQNNGV. Germline trimming cut 3 bases from V and 5 bases from J; bases unmatched to any gene: 3. CDR3 sequence: CASSFSGNHNEQFF. The CDR3 DNA is TGTGCCAGCAGCTTTAGCGGGAACCACAATGAGCAGTTCTTC.

V gene TRBV9 combines with J gene TRBJ2-2; TRBD2 is a possible D gene (6 bases). The V end lost 2 bases, the J end lost 1 base, and 6 bases lay between the germline ends. Looked up from germline, CDR1 is SGDLS and CDR2 is YYNGEE. The CDR3 contains 14 residues. CDR3 coding DNA: TGTGCCAGCAGCGTGGGAGGGAACACCGGGGAGCTGTTTTTT. Protein product: CASSVGGNTGELFF.

The chain links TRBV5-1 to TRBJ2-7; the match to TRBD2 covers 16 bases. With V trimmed by 3 bases and J by 4 bases, 1 base remained unmatched. This CDR3 comprises 15 residues. CDR1 and CDR2 (germline): SGHRS, YFSETQ. The CDR3 DNA reads TGCGCCAGCAGCTCGGGACTAGCGGGAGGGTACGAGCAGTACTTC. Its protein product is CASSSGLAGGYEQYF.

The chain couples TRBV28 to TRBJ2-7, with 9 bases lining up with TRBD1. CDR3 length: 12 amino acids. The germline V gene has CDR1 MDHEN and CDR2 SYDVKM. V lost 8 bases, J lost 5 bases, and 4 bases stayed unmatched. The DNA for the CDR3 is TGTGCCAGCCGGGACAGGGCCCACGAGCAGTACTTC. The encoded protein is CASRDRAHEQYF.

This clone was observed a few times. The rearrangement joins TRBV18 to TRBJ1-2; D call uncertain. Trimming removed 0 bases from V and 3 bases from J, with 11 bases in between. This CDR3 is built from 15 residues. Germline CDR1 and CDR2: KGHSH and LQKENI. The CDR3 here is CASSPPNQLDYGYTF. CDR3 coding DNA: TGTGCCAGCTCACCACCAAACCAACTGGACTATGGCTACACCTTC.

The chain is built from TRBV11-2 and TRBJ1-2; no clear D. The CDR3 loop spans 14 amino acids. CDR1 is SGHAT, CDR2 FQNNGV, per germline. The V and J ends lost 5 bases and 8 bases respectively, with 18 bases between them. Here the CDR3 reads CASSVVQYGLGYTF. CDR3 sequence (DNA): TGTGCCAGCAGCGTAGTCCAATACGGTTTGGGCTACACCTTC.

V is TRBV25-1 and J is TRBJ1-4; 12 bases are shared with TRBD1. J gave up 8 bases and V 3 bases, and 10 bases lay outside the gene matches. CDR1 and CDR2 (germline): MGHDK, SYGVNS. CDR3 length: 17 residues. CDR3 nucleotides: TGTGCCAGCAGTGACCCCGGGACAGGGGGCGAGAGGGAAAAACTGTTTTTT. Translated: CASSDPGTGGEREKLFF.

The rearrangement links TRBV7-2 to TRBJ2-1; no clear D gene. V was cut by 5 bases and J by 0 bases, with 5 bases left in between. Germline V gene lookup returns CDR1 SGHTA and CDR2 FQGNSA. This CDR3 has 13 amino acids. The CDR3 DNA sequence: TGTGCCAGCAGCGGCATCTCCTACAATGAGCAGTTCTTC. Its protein product is CASSGISYNEQFF.

The chain has TRBV11-2 and TRBJ1-6; TRBD1 is a possible D gene (5 bases). V lost 1 base and J lost 8, with 12 bases in between. The V gene's germline CDR1 is SGHAT and CDR2 FQNNGV. The CDR3 consists of 15 residues. Here the CDR3 reads CASSLVAGWDSPLHF. Written as DNA, the CDR3 is TGTGCCAGCAGCTTAGTGGCAGGGTGGGATTCACCCCTCCACTTT.

The chain has TRBV7-9 and TRBJ2-2; 12 nucleotides line up with TRBD2. Germline trimming cut 3 bases from V and 7 bases from J; bases unmatched to any gene: 6. The CDR3 sequence is 16 residues long. Per germline, CDR1 SEHNR and CDR2 FQNEAQ (reference sequence). DNA for the CDR3: TGTGCCAGCAGCTTGGGGACTAGCGGGTGGATCGGGGAGCTGTTTTTT. It translates to CASSLGTSGWIGELFF.

The gene calls are TRBV5-1 and TRBJ1-1, with D perhaps matching TRBD1 (5 bases). Germline assignment: CDR1 SGHRS and CDR2 YFSETQ. V was trimmed by 1 base and J by 2 bases, leaving 9 bases between them. The CDR3 extends over 14 amino acids. CDR3 DNA: TGCGCCAGCAGCTTGCAGGGAAGCAACACTGAAGCTTTCTTT. This gives the protein CASSLQGSNTEAFF.

This CDR3 reads CASSYVSHDYGYTF. Written as DNA, the CDR3 is TGTGCCAGCAGTTACGTTTCACACGACTATGGCTACACCTTC. V and J are TRBV6-5 and TRBJ1-2, with D hard to call. Trimming took 2 bases from V and 3 from J, leaving 10 bases between them. This CDR3 contains 14 residues. CDR1 is MNHEY and CDR2 is SVGAGI in the germline V gene.

The chain has TRBV18 and TRBJ1-6; 8 positions match TRBD1. The CDR3 spans 15 residues. From germline, CDR1 is KGHSH and CDR2 LQKENI. V was pared by 6 bases and J by 5 bases, with 6 bases of the junction left unmatched. Here the CDR3 reads CASSRGQVDNSPLHF. In DNA form, the CDR3 reads TGTGCCAGCTCCCGGGGACAGGTGGATAATTCACCCCTCCACTTT.

V usage is TRBV5-1 and J usage is TRBJ1-4; no definite D call. V lost 4 bases to trimming and J lost 0 bases, with 10 bases between them. CDR1 SGHRS and CDR2 YFSETQ come from the germline V gene. The CDR3 has 15 amino acids. In nucleotides, the CDR3 is TGCGCCAGCAGCCTACTGCAATCAACTAATGAAAAACTGTTTTTT. Its protein is CASSLLQSTNEKLFF.

J is TRBJ1-1 and V is TRBV27; 9 bases line up with TRBD1. CDR1 and CDR2 (germline): MNHEY, SMNVEV (reference sequence). This CDR3 has 14 residues. The J segment lost 10 bases and the V segment lost 4 bases, leaving 10 bases of the junction unmatched. CDR3 bases: TGTGCCAGCAGTTCCTGGGACGGGGACAGGGCAGCTTTCTTT. Protein product: CASSSWDGDRAAFF.